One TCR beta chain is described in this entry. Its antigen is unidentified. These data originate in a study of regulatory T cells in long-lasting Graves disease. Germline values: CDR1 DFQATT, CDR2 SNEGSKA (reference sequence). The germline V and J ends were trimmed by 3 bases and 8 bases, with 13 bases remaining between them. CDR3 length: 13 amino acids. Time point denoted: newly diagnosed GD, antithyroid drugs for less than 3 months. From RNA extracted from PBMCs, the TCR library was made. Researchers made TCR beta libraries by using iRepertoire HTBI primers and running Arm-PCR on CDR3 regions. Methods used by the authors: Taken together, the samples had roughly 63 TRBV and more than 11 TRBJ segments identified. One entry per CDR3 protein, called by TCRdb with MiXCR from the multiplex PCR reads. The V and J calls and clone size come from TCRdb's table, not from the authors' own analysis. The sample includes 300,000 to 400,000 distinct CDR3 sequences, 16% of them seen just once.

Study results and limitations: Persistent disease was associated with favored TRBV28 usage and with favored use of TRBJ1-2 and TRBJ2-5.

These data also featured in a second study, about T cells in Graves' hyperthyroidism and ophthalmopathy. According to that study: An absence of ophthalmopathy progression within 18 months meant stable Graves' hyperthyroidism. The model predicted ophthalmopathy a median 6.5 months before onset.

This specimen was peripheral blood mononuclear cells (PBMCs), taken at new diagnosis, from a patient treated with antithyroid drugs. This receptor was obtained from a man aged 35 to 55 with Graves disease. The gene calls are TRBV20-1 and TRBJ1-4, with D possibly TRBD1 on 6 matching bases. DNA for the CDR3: TGCAGTGCTAGTCCGGGGGGCCGGGAAAAACTGTTTTTT. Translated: CSASPGGREKLFF.